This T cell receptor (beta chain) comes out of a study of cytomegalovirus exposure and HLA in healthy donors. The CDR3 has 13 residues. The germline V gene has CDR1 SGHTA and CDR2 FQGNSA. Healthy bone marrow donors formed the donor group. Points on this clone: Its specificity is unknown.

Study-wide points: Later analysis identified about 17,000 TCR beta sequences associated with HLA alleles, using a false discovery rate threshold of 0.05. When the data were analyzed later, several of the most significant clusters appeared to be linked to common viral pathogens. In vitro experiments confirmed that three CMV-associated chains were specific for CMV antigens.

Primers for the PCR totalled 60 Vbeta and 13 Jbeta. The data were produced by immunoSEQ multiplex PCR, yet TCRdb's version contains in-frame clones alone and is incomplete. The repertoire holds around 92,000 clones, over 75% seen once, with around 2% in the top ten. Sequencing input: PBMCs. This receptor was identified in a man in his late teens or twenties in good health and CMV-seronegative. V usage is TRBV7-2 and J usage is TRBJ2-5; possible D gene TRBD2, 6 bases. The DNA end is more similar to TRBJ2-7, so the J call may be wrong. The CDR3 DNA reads TGTGCCAGCAGCTTATCGGACTATTCCGAGCAGTACTTC. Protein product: CASSLSDYSEQYF.